The T cell receptor (beta chain) under discussion was sequenced for a study of T-cell reconstitution after alpha-beta-depleted transplantation in children. Trimming stripped 3 bases from V and 0 bases from J, with 9 bases between. The CDR3 covers 15 residues. Germline CDR1 reads SGHTA; CDR2 reads FQGNSA. Library preparation (for TCRbeta) was performed with unique molecular identifiers. MiXCR was run by TCRdb on the PCR reads, yielding one entry per CDR3 protein. This sample has some 300,000 distinct CDR3 sequences, with 10% found just once. This specimen consisted of PBMCs from the stem cell graft donor, obtained from the stem cell graft. This rearrangement joins TRBV7-2 to TRBJ1-5; D ambiguous. The clonotype comes from a human donor who donated a stem cell graft to a child with acute lymphoblastic leukemia. CDR3 bases: TGTGCCAGCAGCTTTTCCTTATATAGCAATCAGCCCCAGCATTTT. It encodes CASSFSLYSNQPQHF.